The 14 T cell receptor beta chains below come from one sample, sequenced in a study of CD8 T cells in Susac syndrome. RNA, at about 0.5 to 1 ug, was reverse transcribed with random hexamers. TCRdb reanalysed the immunoSEQ multiplex PCR reads using MiXCR and keeps one entry per CDR3 protein. This repertoire shows about 76,000 distinct CDR3 sequences, roughly 92% found once; its top ten account for around 0.45%. Sequenced material: CD8+ T cells from PBMCs. Every receptor here comes from a human donor with Susac syndrome.

The DNA of the CDR3 is TGTGCCAGCAGTTACCACGGGGCGACTGAAGCTTTCTTT. Protein product: CASSYHGATEAFF. This chain links TRBV25-1 with TRBJ1-1, with a weak D call TRBD1 (5 bases). The CDR3 is 13 residues long. Germline lookup yields CDR1 MGHDK and CDR2 SYGVNS. V was shortened by 5 bases and J by 5 bases, with 12 bases between the two germline ends.

This chain joins TRBV19 and TRBJ1-1; no firm D call. The CDR3 length is 13 residues. Trimming cost V 5 bases and J 1 base, with 8 bases left between them. Germline V gene sequence: CDR1 LNHDA, CDR2 SQIVND (reference sequence). The chain's CDR3 is CASSVAPNTEAFF. For the CDR3, the DNA is TGTGCCAGTAGTGTAGCGCCGAACACTGAAGCTTTCTTT.

The V call is TRBV7-2, the J call TRBJ2-1; 14 bases line up with TRBD2. V was pared by 0 bases and J by 0 bases, with 4 bases of the junction left unmatched. The CDR3 length is 19 residues. Germline V gene lookup returns CDR1 SGHTA and CDR2 FQGNSA. The CDR3 spells CASSLAGLAGGTSYNEQFF. DNA of the CDR3: TGTGCCAGCAGCTTAGCTGGACTAGCGGGGGGAACCTCCTACAATGAGCAGTTCTTC.

V is TRBV19 and J is TRBJ1-1, with 8 bases fitting TRBD1. This CDR3 has 14 amino acids. The J segment lost 4 bases and the V segment lost 6 bases, leaving 7 bases of the junction unmatched. The germline CDR1 and CDR2 sequences are LNHDA and SQIVND (reference sequence). CDR3 DNA sequence: TGTGCCAGTAGCCCTCCCGACAGGGGCACTGAAGCTTTCTTT. Protein sequence: CASSPPDRGTEAFF.

The chain links TRBV5-1 to TRBJ1-6; 10 bases match TRBD1. The CDR3 loop spans 16 amino acids. V shed 2 bases and J 9 bases; nucleotides not matched to a gene: 8. The germline V gene has CDR1 SGHRS and CDR2 YFSETQ. In nucleotides, the CDR3 is TGCGCCAGCAGCTTTACCGGGACAGGGGCCGGTTCACCCCTCCACTTT. It encodes CASSFTGTGAGSPLHF.

J is TRBJ2-7 and V is TRBV14, with TRBD1 matching 9 bases. J lost 3 bases, V lost 6 bases, and 15 bases had no gene match. The CDR3 contains 17 residues. Germline-derived CDR1 and CDR2 are SGHDN and FVKESK. Here the CDR3 DNA reads TGTGCCAGCAGTTTAAACCGCGGACAGGGGCCCGACTACGAGCAGTACTTC. This encodes CASSLNRGQGPDYEQYF.

This clonotype was found once. The chain uses TRBV7-9 and TRBJ2-3, with TRBD1 matching 7 bases. In germline, CDR1 is SEHNR, CDR2 FQNEAQ (reference sequence). The CDR3 length is 16 residues. V shed 5 bases and J 0 bases; nucleotides not matched to a gene: 8. This CDR3 is CASSPRQGPSTDTQYF. CDR3 sequence (DNA): TGTGCCAGCAGCCCCCGACAGGGCCCTAGCACAGATACGCAGTATTTT.

The J gene is TRBJ2-7, the V gene TRBV4-3; 9 nucleotides line up with TRBD2. This CDR3 spans 15 amino acids. Germline V gene lookup returns CDR1 LGHNA and CDR2 YSLEER. The trim removed 4 bases at V and 0 bases at J, leaving 4 bases unmatched. The DNA for the CDR3 is TGCGCCAGCAGCCTCCTAGCGGGACTCTCCTACGAGCAGTACTTC. It specifies CASSLLAGLSYEQYF.

The gene calls are TRBV20-1 and TRBJ2-7; 7 bases fit TRBD2. The CDR3 extends over 15 amino acids. In germline, CDR1 is DFQATT, CDR2 SNEGSKA (reference sequence). The junction had 9 bases not matched to a gene; V was cut back by 0 bases and J by 4 bases. The CDR3 bases are TGCAGTGCTAGAGAGGCGGAGCGGGGAATTTACGAGCAGTACTTC. Translation gives CSAREAERGIYEQYF.

This clonotype appeared a single time. The chain uses TRBV7-9 and TRBJ2-2; D possibly corresponds to TRBD2 (5 bases). From germline, CDR1 is SEHNR and CDR2 FQNEAQ (reference sequence). The CDR3 totals 14 residues. V gave up 5 bases and J gave up 6 bases, with 13 bases separating them. CDR3 sequence: CASSLRLGAGELFF. Here the CDR3 DNA reads TGTGCCAGCAGCCTCAGACTGGGAGCCGGGGAGCTGTTTTTT.

The CDR3 loop is CASSLPPAPTNYGYTF. CDR3 sequence (DNA): TGTGCCAGCAGCTTGCCCCCGGCACCCACTAACTATGGCTACACCTTC. J is TRBJ1-2 and V is TRBV7-9; D gene unclear. The V and J ends lost 3 bases and 0 bases respectively, with 14 bases between them. Germline CDR1 and CDR2: SEHNR and FQNEAQ (reference sequence). CDR3 length: 16 residues.

This clonotype was seen a few times. The chain joins TRBV2 to TRBJ1-5, with TRBD1 as a possible D gene (5 bases). This CDR3 is built from 13 residues. Between the trimmed V and J ends, which lost 3 bases and 2 bases, there was a span of 5 bases. In germline, CDR1 is SNHLY, CDR2 FYNNEI. The CDR3 is CASSDRGNQPQHF. DNA of the CDR3: TGTGCCAGCAGTGACAGGGGCAATCAGCCCCAGCATTTT. Full variable domain (remainder filled in from reference TRBV2 and TRBJ1-5): EPEVTQTPSHQVTQMGQEVILRCVPISNHLYFYWYRQILGQKVEFLVSFYNNEISEKSEIFDDQFSVERPDGSNFTLKIRSTKLEDSAMYFCASSDRGNQPQHFGDGTRLSIL.

The J gene is TRBJ1-6, the V gene TRBV2; 10 bases agree with TRBD1. Per germline, CDR1 SNHLY and CDR2 FYNNEI. J lost 8 bases, V lost 5 bases, and 9 bases had no gene match. The CDR3 is made up of 16 amino acids. The CDR3, as DNA: TGTGCCAGCAGTAACCAAGACAGGGGGCTATATTCACCCCTCCACTTT. As protein: CASSNQDRGLYSPLHF.

The chain has TRBV30 and TRBJ1-1; D is ambiguous. This CDR3 region has 12 residues. CDR1 and CDR2 from the germline V gene are GTSNPN and SVGIG (reference sequence). The V end was cut by 3 bases, the J end by 0 bases, with 5 bases between. The DNA for the CDR3 is TGTGCCTGGAGCCTCATGAACACTGAAGCTTTCTTT. Translating it yields CAWSLMNTEAFF.